These 13 T cell receptor beta chains came from one sample sequenced in a study of cytomegalovirus exposure and HLA in healthy donors. Use of 60 Vbeta and 13 Jbeta primers characterized the PCR. This table comes from immunoSEQ multiplex PCR, and its TCRdb copy is limited to in-frame clones, with some not included. The sample yields just over 150,000 clones, approximately 86% seen once. Source material: PBMCs. These receptors were collected from a woman under 30 in good health and CMV-seronegative.

This chain joins TRBV2 and TRBJ2-1; 14 bases fit TRBD2. The length of the CDR3 is 18 residues. CDR1 and CDR2 (germline): SNHLY, FYNNEI. J gave up 0 bases and V 11 bases, and 12 bases lay outside the gene matches. In nucleotides, the CDR3 is TGTGCCGGGGGGACTAGCGGGGGCCCTCTAAGCTCCTACAATGAGCAGTTCTTC. Amino acids: CAGGTSGGPLSSYNEQFF.

This chain's CDR3 is CARSYRGNTEAFF. The CDR3 DNA reads as TGTGCCAGAAGCTACAGGGGGAACACTGAAGCTTTCTTT. V and J are TRBV5-3 and TRBJ1-1; 7 bases map to TRBD1. TRBV5-3 belongs to the ORF category, with a function that is uncertain. The CDR3 spans 13 residues. Trimming took 3 bases from V and 1 from J; bases not matched to a gene: 0.

The J gene is TRBJ2-7, the V gene TRBV18; tentative D call: TRBD2 (6 bases). Trimming removed 2 bases at V and 0 bases at J, with 8 bases between. The CDR3 is 14 residues long. In germline, CDR1 is KGHSH, CDR2 LQKENI. In nucleotides, the CDR3 is TGTGCCAGCTCACCAGGAGCGGGCTCCTACGAGCAGTACTTC. Its protein product is CASSPGAGSYEQYF. Complete variable domain (other parts from reference TRBV18 and TRBJ2-7): NAGVMQNPRHLVRRRGQEARLRCSPMKGHSHVYWYRQLPEEGLKFMVYLQKENIIDESGMPKERFSAEFPKEGPSILRIQQVVRGDSAAYFCASSPGAGSYEQYFGPGTRLTVT.

The chain recombines TRBV10-3 with TRBJ2-1, with 11 bases fitting TRBD2. V was pared by 2 bases and J by 7 bases, with 4 bases of the junction left unmatched. CDR1 and CDR2 (germline): ENHRY, SYGVKD. The CDR3 is 15 amino acids. CDR3 protein: CAISEGIAGGNEQFF. In nucleotides, the CDR3 is TGTGCCATCAGTGAGGGAATAGCGGGAGGGAATGAGCAGTTCTTC.

J is TRBJ1-1 and V is TRBV27; D gene unclear. This CDR3 spans 13 amino acids. Trimming removed 3 bases from V and 1 base from J, with 6 bases in between. Germline lookup yields CDR1 MNHEY and CDR2 SMNVEV (reference sequence). The CDR3 loop reads CASSFARNTEAFF. The CDR3 coding sequence is TGTGCCAGCAGTTTTGCCAGGAACACTGAAGCTTTCTTT.

The rearrangement links TRBV6-1 to TRBJ1-6, with D possibly being TRBD1 (5 bases). Per the germline V gene, CDR1 is MNHNS and CDR2 is SASEGT. This CDR3 is built from 13 residues. The germline V and J ends were trimmed by 7 bases and 6 bases, with 10 bases remaining between them. CDR3 amino acids: CASKTASNSPLHF. CDR3 nucleotide sequence: TGTGCCAGCAAGACAGCAAGTAATTCACCCCTCCACTTT.

The DNA of the CDR3 is TGTGCCAGCAGCTTCGGACAGAGCACAGATACGCAGTATTTT. Translated: CASSFGQSTDTQYF. This chain joins TRBV7-3 and TRBJ2-3, with TRBD1 as a possible D gene (6 bases). The length of the CDR3 is 14 residues. V dropped 3 bases and J dropped 0 bases, with 7 bases sitting between them. Germline lookup yields CDR1 SGHTA and CDR2 FQGTGA.

V is TRBV14 and J is TRBJ2-3; no firm D call. The CDR3 length is 11 residues. Germline CDR1 SGHDN, CDR2 FVKESK. Trimming took 5 bases from V and 5 from J, leaving 5 bases between them. As DNA, the CDR3 is TGTGCCAGCAGCGTCGGAGATACGCAGTATTTT. The encoded protein is CASSVGDTQYF. Looking up the rest from reference TRBV14 and TRBJ2-3 gives the full variable domain: EAGVTQFPSHSVIEKGQTVTLRCDPISGHDNLYWYRRVMGKEIKFLLHFVKESKQDESGMPNNRFLAERTGGTYSTLKVQPAELEDSGVYFCASSVGDTQYFGPGTRLTVL.

The chain is built from TRBV7-3 and TRBJ2-1; the match to TRBD2 covers 10 bases. The CDR3 sequence is 15 residues long. The J segment lost 4 bases and the V segment lost 4 bases, leaving 4 bases of the junction unmatched. Looked up from germline, CDR1 is SGHTA and CDR2 is FQGTGA. CDR3 bases: TGTGCCAGCAGCTCCGGGACTAGCGTATACAATGAGCAGTTCTTC. Its translation: CASSSGTSVYNEQFF. The full variable domain, its missing parts supplied by reference TRBV7-3 and TRBJ2-1, is GAGVSQTPSNKVTEKGKYVELRCDPISGHTALYWYRQSLGQGPEFLIYFQGTGAADDSGLPNDRFFAVRPEGSVSTLKIQRTERGDSAVYLCASSSGTSVYNEQFFGPGTRLTVL.

V and J are TRBV28 and TRBJ1-5, with 8 bases lining up with TRBD1. V dropped 4 bases and J dropped 7; count of bases not matched to a gene: 9. This CDR3 region has 15 residues. The germline gives CDR1 MDHEN, CDR2 SYDVKM. CDR3 nucleotide sequence: TGTGCCAGCAGTTGGTCAGCAGGGGGCGTGCAGCCCCAGCATTTT. It codes for CASSWSAGGVQPQHF.

This chain connects TRBV2 to TRBJ2-7, with TRBD1 matching 7 bases. The J segment lost 3 bases and the V segment lost 6 bases, leaving 5 bases of the junction unmatched. The length of the CDR3 is 13 residues. Germline loops: CDR1 SNHLY, CDR2 FYNNEI. CDR3 sequence reads: CASRGDSFYEQYF. CDR3 nucleotides: TGTGCCAGCAGGGGGGACAGCTTCTACGAGCAGTACTTC.

The chain employs TRBV11-2 and TRBJ1-3, with D maybe TRBD1 (5 bases). This CDR3 is 16 amino acids long. V was pared by 1 base and J by 2 bases, with 12 bases between. Germline V CDR1 and CDR2: SGHAT, FQNNGV. The CDR3 DNA sequence: TGTGCCAGCAGCTTAGGTAGGGGTAAGGCTGGAAACACCATATATTTT. Its protein is CASSLGRGKAGNTIYF.

The V and J genes are TRBV6-6 and TRBJ1-2, with a possible D match to TRBD1 (5 bases). This CDR3 spans 14 amino acids. V was pared by 0 bases and J by 3 bases, with 8 bases between. CDR1 and CDR2 (germline): MNHNY, SVGAGI (reference sequence). CDR3 DNA sequence: TGTGCCAGCAGTTACTCCGGCAGGGACTATGGCTACACCTTC. It specifies CASSYSGRDYGYTF.